The 32 T cell receptor beta chains in this list originate from one sample, sequenced in a study of cytomegalovirus exposure and HLA in healthy donors. PCR used 60 Vbeta primers and 13 Jbeta primers. This table comes from immunoSEQ multiplex PCR, and its TCRdb copy is limited to in-frame clones, with some not included. The sample contains approximately 130,000 clones, around 78% of which appear only once. Input material: PBMCs. The receptor set was obtained from a woman aged 40 to 50 in good health and CMV-seronegative.

This clone was found a few times. The chain couples TRBV11-2 to TRBJ2-2, with 10 bases that match TRBD2. This CDR3 has 16 amino acids. After removal of 1 base from V and 6 bases from J, the junction contained 5 bases not matched to a gene. CDR1 SGHAT and CDR2 FQNNGV come from the germline V gene. For the CDR3, the DNA is TGTGCCAGCAGCTTAGCTTCTAGCGGGAGTTCCGGGGAGCTGTTTTTT. This encodes CASSLASSGSSGELFF.

The V gene is TRBV6-6, the J gene TRBJ2-2; D is possibly TRBD2 (5 bases). Germline V gene sequence: CDR1 MNHNY, CDR2 SVGAGI (reference sequence). CDR3 length: 14 residues. Trimming removed 7 bases at V and 7 bases at J, with 16 bases between. The DNA of the CDR3 is TGTGCCAGCAAGAAATGGGGAGTAGACGGGGAGCTGTTTTTT. Its translation is CASKKWGVDGELFF.

V gene TRBV29-1 combines with J gene TRBJ2-5; D unclear. V shed 6 bases and J shed 5 bases, with 16 bases lying between them. In germline, CDR1 is SQVTM, CDR2 ANQGSEA. The CDR3 runs 13 residues. The CDR3: CSVGRGSVETQYF. The CDR3 DNA reads as TGCAGCGTGGGTAGAGGTTCGGTGGAGACCCAGTACTTC.

The J gene is TRBJ1-6, the V gene TRBV5-4, with a weak D call TRBD1 (5 bases). Per germline, CDR1 SGHNT and CDR2 YYREEE (reference sequence). Between the trimmed V and J ends, which lost 6 bases and 2 bases, there was a span of 12 bases. The CDR3 totals 15 residues. CDR3 coding DNA: TGTGCCAGCACCCTCGACAGAACCTATAATTCACCCCTCCACTTT. It specifies CASTLDRTYNSPLHF.

The chain has TRBV28 and TRBJ1-5; no definite D call. Trimming removed 5 bases from V and 4 bases from J, with 6 bases in between. The CDR3 totals 12 residues. Germline CDR1 is MDHEN and CDR2 is SYDVKM. CDR3 DNA: TGTGCCAGCAGTACTCAAAATCAGCCCCAGCATTTT. This gives the protein CASSTQNQPQHF.

V usage is TRBV20-1 and J usage is TRBJ1-2; D remains ambiguous. The CDR3 is 10 residues long. V lost 6 bases and J lost 4, with 6 bases in between. The germline CDR1 and CDR2 sequences are DFQATT and SNEGSKA (reference sequence). CDR3 DNA sequence: TGCAGTGCACTAAGCTATGGCTACACCTTC. It codes for CSALSYGYTF.

The chain's CDR3 is CASSSKLYRDTEQYF. The CDR3 nucleotides read TGTGCCAGCAGTTCGAAACTCTACCGGGACACCGAGCAGTACTTC. The rearrangement uses TRBV6-1 and TRBJ2-7, with D tentatively TRBD1 (6 bases). The germline CDR1 and CDR2 sequences are MNHNS and SASEGT. The CDR3 loop spans 15 amino acids. Trimming cost V 5 bases and J 6 bases, with 20 bases left between them.

This clone occurred a few times. The chain employs TRBV18 and TRBJ1-1; D uncertain. The V and J ends lost 6 bases and 0 bases respectively, with 17 bases between them. Germline assignment: CDR1 KGHSH and CDR2 LQKENI. The CDR3 contains 16 residues. This CDR3 reads CASSRSVPFMNTEAFF. In DNA form, the CDR3 reads TGTGCCAGCTCCCGCTCGGTCCCCTTCATGAACACTGAAGCTTTCTTT.

The chain links TRBV27 to TRBJ2-7; TRBD2 aligns across 11 bases. The germline gives CDR1 MNHEY, CDR2 SMNVEV (reference sequence). V gave up 0 bases and J gave up 3 bases; unmatched junction bases: 1. The CDR3 is 15 residues long. CDR3 residues: CASSLSGTSGYEQYF. CDR3 DNA: TGTGCCAGCAGTTTATCTGGGACTAGCGGCTACGAGCAGTACTTC.

This clone occurred once. This chain connects TRBV6-5 to TRBJ2-7, with TRBD1 matching 7 bases. Germline lookup yields CDR1 MNHEY and CDR2 SVGAGI. Losses at the gene ends were 4 bases for V and 9 bases for J; bases not matched to a gene: 15. This CDR3 region has 15 residues. Here the CDR3 reads CASSFRDSRLYRQYF. The DNA for the CDR3 is TGTGCCAGCAGTTTCCGGGACAGCCGACTCTACAGGCAGTACTTC.

Points on this clone: One end of the junction is discordant with germline, which a read error may explain. The genes are TRBV27 and TRBJ2-1; the match to TRBD2 covers 13 bases. Germline V gene lookup returns CDR1 MNHEY and CDR2 SMNVEV (reference sequence). The CDR3 sequence is 15 residues long. CDR3 amino acids: CASSTGTSGDFEEFF. The CDR3 DNA is TGTGCCAGCAGTACTGGGACTAGCGGGGACTTTGAGGAGTTCTTC.

The chain couples TRBV6-7 to TRBJ1-1; D gene ambiguous. TRBV6-7 is noted as an ORF with a role that remains uncertain. The V end lost 7 bases, the J end lost 4 bases, and 13 bases lay between the germline ends. The CDR3 spans 13 residues. In DNA form, the CDR3 reads TGTGCCAGCAACTATCCGGTGATCACTGAAGCTTTCTTT. Its translation is CASNYPVITEAFF.

This clone was counted between two and nine times. The chain couples TRBV13 to TRBJ2-1; a possible D gene is TRBD2 (6 bases). Trimming stripped 6 bases from V and 4 bases from J, with 16 bases between. CDR1 is PRHDT and CDR2 is FYEKMQ in the germline V gene (reference sequence). The CDR3 covers 15 residues. CDR3 in DNA: TGTGCCAGCAGATCCTCTAGCGAAACTTACAATGAGCAGTTCTTC. Translating it yields CASRSSSETYNEQFF.

The chain combines TRBV2 with TRBJ1-3, with 10 bases that match TRBD1. Germline V gene data show CDR1 as SNHLY and CDR2 as FYNNEI. The junction had 3 bases not matched to a gene; V was cut back by 4 bases and J by 9 bases. CDR3 length equals 13 residues. CDR3 residues: CASSGGQGLTIYF. Written as DNA, the CDR3 is TGTGCCAGCAGTGGGGGACAGGGGCTCACCATATATTTT. Combining the CDR3 with reference TRBV2 and TRBJ1-3 gives the whole variable domain EPEVTQTPSHQVTQMGQEVILRCVPISNHLYFYWYRQILGQKVEFLVSFYNNEISEKSEIFDDQFSVERPDGSNFTLKIRSTKLEDSAMYFCASSGGQGLTIYFGEGSWLTVV.

This chain links TRBV15 with TRBJ1-1, with D maybe TRBD1 (6 bases). The germline V gene has CDR1 LNHNV and CDR2 YYDKDF (reference sequence). V was clipped by 2 bases and J by 8 bases, with 18 bases between them. CDR3 length: 15 residues. CDR3 loop: CATSRRIGGTSEAFF. CDR3 sequence (DNA): TGTGCCACCAGCAGACGGATAGGGGGAACGTCGGAAGCTTTCTTT.

V gene TRBV9 combines with J gene TRBJ1-1; 10 positions match TRBD1. CDR3 length: 14 amino acids. With V trimmed by 4 bases and J by 4 bases, 4 bases remained unmatched. In germline, CDR1 is SGDLS, CDR2 YYNGEE. The CDR3 DNA is TGTGCCAGCAGCACGGACAGGGGGGGCACTGAAGCTTTCTTT. This translates into CASSTDRGGTEAFF.

The CDR3 DNA sequence: TGTGCCAGCAGTTACTCGCCGGGTCAGCCCCAGCATTTT. It is translated as CASSYSPGQPQHF. The V gene is TRBV6-5, the J gene TRBJ1-5; D is undetermined. The ends were cut back, 0 bases at V and 6 bases at J, with 6 bases in the middle. CDR3 length: 13 residues. The germline CDR1 and CDR2 sequences are MNHEY and SVGAGI.

The chain employs TRBV7-9 and TRBJ1-6, with a tentative D call TRBD1 (5 bases). V was pared by 4 bases and J by 9 bases, with 19 bases between. This CDR3 region has 16 residues. Germline CDR1 is SEHNR and CDR2 is FQNEAQ (reference sequence). Written as DNA, the CDR3 is TGTGCCAGCAGCTCCGGGGCCGGGGGTTTTAGTTCACCCCTCCACTTT. It is translated as CASSSGAGGFSSPLHF.

J is TRBJ2-7 and V is TRBV7-9; 13 nucleotides agree with TRBD2. CDR1 is SEHNR and CDR2 is FQNEAQ in the germline V gene (reference sequence). CDR3 length: 18 amino acids. J was trimmed by 5 bases and V by 4 bases; bases with no gene match: 14. The CDR3 sequence is CASSSVTSGRAFLDEQYF. CDR3 in DNA: TGTGCCAGCAGCTCCGTCACTAGCGGGAGGGCCTTTTTGGACGAGCAGTACTTC. The whole variable domain, filled in from reference TRBV7-9 and TRBJ2-7, reads DTGVSQNPRHKITKRGQNVTFRCDPISEHNRLYWYRQTLGQGPEFLTYFQNEAQLEKSRLLSDRFSAERPKGSFSTLEIQRTEQGDSAMYLCASSSVTSGRAFLDEQYFGPGTRLTVT.

V usage is TRBV18 and J usage is TRBJ2-7; D is perhaps TRBD1 (6 bases). There are 14 residues in the CDR3. CDR1 and CDR2 (germline): KGHSH, LQKENI. Trimming removed 3 bases at V and 2 bases at J, with 11 bases between. Here the CDR3 reads CASSPRTDPYEQYF. DNA for the CDR3: TGTGCCAGCTCACCCCGGACAGATCCCTACGAGCAGTACTTC.

The chain uses TRBV10-3 and TRBJ2-1; 11 bases align to TRBD1. Per the germline V gene, CDR1 is ENHRY and CDR2 is SYGVKD. CDR3 length: 15 residues. V trimming: 3 bases; J trimming: 6 bases; junction bases outside the gene matches: 4. The DNA of the CDR3 is TGTGCCATCAGTGACGGACAGGGGGCGCTCAATGAGCAGTTCTTC. As protein: CAISDGQGALNEQFF.

This sequence joins TRBV7-9 and TRBJ1-1; D is unresolved. Germline loops: CDR1 SEHNR, CDR2 FQNEAQ (reference sequence). The CDR3 totals 11 residues. V lost 7 bases, J lost 1 base, and 4 bases lay in between. The CDR3 coding sequence is TGTGCCAGCATCCGGAACACTGAAGCTTTCTTT. This codes for CASIRNTEAFF.

CDR3 in DNA: TGTGCCAGCAGTGATCAACCGGGACAGGGGGCCGAGCAGTACTTC. It is translated as CASSDQPGQGAEQYF. V is TRBV6-1 and J is TRBJ2-7; 12 bases agree with TRBD1. Germline V CDR1 and CDR2: MNHNS, SASEGT. The trim removed 3 bases at V and 6 bases at J, leaving 6 bases unmatched. The CDR3 runs to 15 residues.

The V and J genes are TRBV27 and TRBJ2-1, with D perhaps TRBD2 (6 bases). The germline V and J ends were trimmed by 2 bases and 6 bases, with 17 bases remaining between them. Germline V gene sequence: CDR1 MNHEY, CDR2 SMNVEV (reference sequence). The CDR3 loop spans 16 amino acids. For the CDR3, the DNA is TGTGCCAGCAGTTTAGGGTCCCGGGTCGGGGGCAATGAGCAGTTCTTC. Its protein is CASSLGSRVGGNEQFF.

J is TRBJ2-7 and V is TRBV7-9; unclear D gene. Trimming took 2 bases from V and 6 from J, leaving 11 bases between them. Germline V gene data show CDR1 as SEHNR and CDR2 as FQNEAQ (reference sequence). The CDR3 loop spans 13 amino acids. The CDR3 loop reads CASSLWQDREQYF. Here the CDR3 DNA reads TGTGCCAGCAGCTTATGGCAGGATCGCGAGCAGTACTTC.

This clone came up once. V gene TRBV7-5 combines with J gene TRBJ1-1. TRBV7-5 corresponds to a pseudogene. CDR3 length: 16 amino acids. The CDR3 nucleotides are TGTGCCAGAAGCTTAGTGTCCGGGGGTTCGAACACTGAAGCTTTCTTT. It codes for CARSLVSGGSNTEAFF.

The V gene is TRBV7-2, the J gene TRBJ1-4, with D uncertain. With 3 bases removed from V and 7 bases from J, the gap between germline ends came to 12 bases. The CDR3 loop spans 14 amino acids. The V gene's germline CDR1 is SGHTA and CDR2 FQGNSA. CDR3 amino acids: CASSFTGGGEKLFF. Written as DNA, the CDR3 is TGTGCCAGCAGCTTCACGGGAGGAGGTGAAAAACTGTTTTTT.

The J gene is TRBJ2-7, the V gene TRBV6-5, with a tentative D call TRBD2 (5 bases). Deletions cut 3 bases from V and 3 bases from J, with 12 bases between. CDR1 MNHEY and CDR2 SVGAGI come from the germline V gene. The CDR3 consists of 14 residues. The CDR3 protein is CASSYSPRDYEQYF. CDR3 in DNA: TGTGCCAGCAGTTATTCCCCGAGGGACTACGAGCAGTACTTC.

To note about this clone: A read error may account for a junction end that differs from germline. V gene TRBV5-4 combines with J gene TRBJ2-6; 14 bases align to TRBD2. The CDR3 consists of 19 residues. Germline V lookup: CDR1 SGHNT, CDR2 YYREEE (reference sequence). CDR3 loop: CASSLGLAGGLRGANGLTF. The CDR3 nucleotides are TGTGCCAGCAGCCTTGGACTAGCGGGAGGCCTTCGAGGGGCCAACGGCCTGACTTTC.

This clone was seen a few times. The V call is TRBV29-1, the J call TRBJ2-7; 8 nucleotides line up with TRBD2. The CDR3 has 12 amino acids. The V and J ends lost 7 bases and 2 bases, in that order; junction bases with no gene match: 4. The germline V gene has CDR1 SQVTM and CDR2 ANQGSEA. The CDR3 bases are TGCAGCGCCGTTAGCGGGACCTACGAGCAGTACTTC. Translating gives CSAVSGTYEQYF.

The rearrangement joins TRBV6-1 to TRBJ2-7; D perhaps matches TRBD2 (5 bases). This CDR3 contains 12 residues. V was clipped by 4 bases and J by 7 bases, with 11 bases between them. Germline lookup yields CDR1 MNHNS and CDR2 SASEGT. CDR3 residues: CASSVRGREQYF. CDR3 bases: TGTGCCAGCAGTGTTCGGGGTAGGGAGCAGTACTTC.

The genes are TRBV7-2 and TRBJ2-7, with D unclear. Trimming stripped 6 bases from V and 0 bases from J, with 12 bases between. Germline CDR1 SGHTA, CDR2 FQGNSA. There are 14 residues in the CDR3. CDR3 sequence (DNA): TGTGCCAGCAGTCCAGATCCAAGCTCCTACGAGCAGTACTTC. Its protein is CASSPDPSSYEQYF.